The T cell receptor beta chain described here comes from a study of tissue T cells after allogeneic stem cell transplantation. Study results and limitations: Alloreactivity or antigen specificity of tissue TCRs was not determined; some clones might be host cells. In patients and mice, blood and spleen missed much of tissue repertoire.

Trimming stripped 0 bases from V and 4 bases from J, with 14 bases between. Germline V CDR1 and CDR2: GKSSPN, SITVG. This CDR3 has 15 amino acids. Points on this clone: Its antigen is still unknown. All gene names here are mouse names. Sequencing ends 1 residue short of the CDR3 end; the germline J gene provides the rest.

Sequencing used immunoSEQ multiplex PCR; TCRdb keeps in-frame clones, though not all of them. The sample has thousands of clones; around 64% are singletons. Sample: gut tissue. This TCR derives from a female BALB/c mouse in good health. The MHC haplotype recorded for the strain is H2-d. The chain employs TRBV31 and TRBJ2-4; D assignment may be TRBD1 or TRBD2 (6 bases each). CDR3 bases read: TGTGCCTGGAGTCTAGGGGGGAGGGGAAAAAACACCTTGTAC. This sequence encodes CAWSLGGRGKNTLY. The full CDR3 sequence reads CAWSLGGRGKNTLYF. The full variable domain, in which reference TRBV31 and TRBJ2-4 provide the parts outside the CDR3, is AQTIHQWPVAEIKAVGSPLSLGCTIKGKSSPNLYWYWQATGGTLQQLFYSITVGQVESVVQLNLSASRPKDDQFILSTEKLLLSHSGFYLCAWSLGGRGKNTLYFGAGTRLSVL.